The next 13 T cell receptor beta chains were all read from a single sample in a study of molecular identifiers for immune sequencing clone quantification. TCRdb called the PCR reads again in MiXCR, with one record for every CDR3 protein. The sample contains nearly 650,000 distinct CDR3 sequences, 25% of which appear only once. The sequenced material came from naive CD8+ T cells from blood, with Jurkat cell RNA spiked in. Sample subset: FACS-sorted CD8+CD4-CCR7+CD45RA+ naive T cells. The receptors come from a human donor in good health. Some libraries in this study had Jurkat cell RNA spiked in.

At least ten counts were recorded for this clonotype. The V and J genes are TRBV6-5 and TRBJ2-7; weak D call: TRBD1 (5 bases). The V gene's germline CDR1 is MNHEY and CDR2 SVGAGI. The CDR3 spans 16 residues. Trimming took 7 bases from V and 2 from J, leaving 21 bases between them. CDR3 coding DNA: TGTGCCAGCAAGCACCGAGGAGACAGTAGGGCCTACGAGCAGTACTTC. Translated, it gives CASKHRGDSRAYEQYF.

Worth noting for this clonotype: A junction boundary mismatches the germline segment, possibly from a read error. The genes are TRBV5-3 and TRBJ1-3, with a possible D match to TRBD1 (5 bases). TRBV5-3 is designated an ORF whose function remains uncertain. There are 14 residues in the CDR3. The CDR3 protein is CASSSGTIGDTIYF. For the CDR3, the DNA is TGTGCCAGCAGCTCCGGGACGATTGGAGACACCATATATTTT.

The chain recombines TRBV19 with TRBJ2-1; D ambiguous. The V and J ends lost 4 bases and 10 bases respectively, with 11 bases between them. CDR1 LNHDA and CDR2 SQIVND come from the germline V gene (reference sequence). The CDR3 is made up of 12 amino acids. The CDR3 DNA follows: TGTGCCAGTAGTACGTCCTCATGGGAGCAGTTCTTC. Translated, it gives CASSTSSWEQFF.

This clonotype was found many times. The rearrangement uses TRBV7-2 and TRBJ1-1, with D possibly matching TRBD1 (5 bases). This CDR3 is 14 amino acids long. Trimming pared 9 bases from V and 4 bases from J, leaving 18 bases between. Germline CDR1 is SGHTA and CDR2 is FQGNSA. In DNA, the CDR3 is TGTGCCAGTCTTTTAGGGGACCTAGGCACTGAAGCTTTCTTT. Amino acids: CASLLGDLGTEAFF.

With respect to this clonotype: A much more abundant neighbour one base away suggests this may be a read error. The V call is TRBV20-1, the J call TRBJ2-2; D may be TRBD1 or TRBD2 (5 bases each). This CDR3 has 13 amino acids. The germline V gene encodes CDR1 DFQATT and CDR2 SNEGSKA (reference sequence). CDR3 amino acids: CSATLAFTGALFF. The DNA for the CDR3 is TGCAGTGCTACGCTAGCCTTCACCGGGGCGCTGTTTTTT.

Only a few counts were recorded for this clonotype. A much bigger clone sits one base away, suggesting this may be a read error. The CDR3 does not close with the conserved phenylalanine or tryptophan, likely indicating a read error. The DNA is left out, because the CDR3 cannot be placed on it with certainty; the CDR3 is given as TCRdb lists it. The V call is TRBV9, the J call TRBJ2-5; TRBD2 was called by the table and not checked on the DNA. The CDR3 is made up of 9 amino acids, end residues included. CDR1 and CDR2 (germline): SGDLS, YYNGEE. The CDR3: CASSVDRTP.

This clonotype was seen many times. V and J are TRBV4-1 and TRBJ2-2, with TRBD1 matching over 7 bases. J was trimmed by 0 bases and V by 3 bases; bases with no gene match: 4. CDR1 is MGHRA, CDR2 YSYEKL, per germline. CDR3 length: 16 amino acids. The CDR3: CASSQTDRSNTGELFF. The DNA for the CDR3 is TGCGCCAGCAGCCAGACGGACAGGTCGAACACCGGGGAGCTGTTTTTT.

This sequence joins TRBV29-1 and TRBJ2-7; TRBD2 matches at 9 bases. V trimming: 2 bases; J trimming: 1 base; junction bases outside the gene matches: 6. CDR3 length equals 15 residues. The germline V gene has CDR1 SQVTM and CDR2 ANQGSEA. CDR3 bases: TGCAGCGTTGAACTGAGGACTAGCGCATCCTACGAGCAGTACTTC. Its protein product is CSVELRTSASYEQYF.

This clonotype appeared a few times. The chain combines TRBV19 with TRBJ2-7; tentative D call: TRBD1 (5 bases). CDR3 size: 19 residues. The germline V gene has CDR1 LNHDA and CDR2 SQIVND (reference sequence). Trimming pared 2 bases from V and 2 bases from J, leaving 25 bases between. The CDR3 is CASSINGPTDSIDPYEQYF. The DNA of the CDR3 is TGTGCCAGTAGTATAAATGGCCCCACCGACAGCATAGACCCCTACGAGCAGTACTTC.

The CDR3: CASSQYRERNGYTF. The CDR3 bases are TGCGCCAGCAGCCAATACAGGGAGCGGAATGGCTACACCTTC. V and J are TRBV4-1 and TRBJ1-2, with D perhaps TRBD1 (6 bases). This CDR3 is built from 14 residues. Trimming stripped 2 bases from V and 6 bases from J, with 13 bases between. In germline, CDR1 is MGHRA, CDR2 YSYEKL.

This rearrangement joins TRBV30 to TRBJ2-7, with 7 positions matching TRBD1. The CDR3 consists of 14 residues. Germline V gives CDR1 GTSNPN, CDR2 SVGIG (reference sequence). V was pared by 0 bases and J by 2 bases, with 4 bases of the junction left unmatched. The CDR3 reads CAWSVHRGPYEQYF. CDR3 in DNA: TGTGCCTGGAGTGTACACAGGGGTCCCTACGAGCAGTACTTC. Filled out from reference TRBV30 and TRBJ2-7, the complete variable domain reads SQTIHQWPATLVQPVGSPLSLECTVEGTSNPNLYWYRQAAGRGLQLLFYSVGIGQISSEVPQNLSASRPQDRQFILSSKKLLLSDSGFYLCAWSVHRGPYEQYFGPGTRLTVT.

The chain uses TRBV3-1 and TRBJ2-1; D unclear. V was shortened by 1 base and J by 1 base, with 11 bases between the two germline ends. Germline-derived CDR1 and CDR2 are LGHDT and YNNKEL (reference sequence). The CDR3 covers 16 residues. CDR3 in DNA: TGTGCCAGCAGCCAAGTGGTTAGCAGTTCCTACAATGAGCAGTTCTTC. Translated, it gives CASSQVVSSSYNEQFF.

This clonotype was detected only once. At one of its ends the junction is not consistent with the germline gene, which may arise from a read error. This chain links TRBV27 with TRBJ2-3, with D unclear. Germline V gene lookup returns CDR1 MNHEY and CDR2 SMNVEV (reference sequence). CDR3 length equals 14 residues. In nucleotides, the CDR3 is TGTGCCAGCACGTCACAGTTTAGCACAGATATGCAGTATTTT. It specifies CASTSQFSTDMQYF.